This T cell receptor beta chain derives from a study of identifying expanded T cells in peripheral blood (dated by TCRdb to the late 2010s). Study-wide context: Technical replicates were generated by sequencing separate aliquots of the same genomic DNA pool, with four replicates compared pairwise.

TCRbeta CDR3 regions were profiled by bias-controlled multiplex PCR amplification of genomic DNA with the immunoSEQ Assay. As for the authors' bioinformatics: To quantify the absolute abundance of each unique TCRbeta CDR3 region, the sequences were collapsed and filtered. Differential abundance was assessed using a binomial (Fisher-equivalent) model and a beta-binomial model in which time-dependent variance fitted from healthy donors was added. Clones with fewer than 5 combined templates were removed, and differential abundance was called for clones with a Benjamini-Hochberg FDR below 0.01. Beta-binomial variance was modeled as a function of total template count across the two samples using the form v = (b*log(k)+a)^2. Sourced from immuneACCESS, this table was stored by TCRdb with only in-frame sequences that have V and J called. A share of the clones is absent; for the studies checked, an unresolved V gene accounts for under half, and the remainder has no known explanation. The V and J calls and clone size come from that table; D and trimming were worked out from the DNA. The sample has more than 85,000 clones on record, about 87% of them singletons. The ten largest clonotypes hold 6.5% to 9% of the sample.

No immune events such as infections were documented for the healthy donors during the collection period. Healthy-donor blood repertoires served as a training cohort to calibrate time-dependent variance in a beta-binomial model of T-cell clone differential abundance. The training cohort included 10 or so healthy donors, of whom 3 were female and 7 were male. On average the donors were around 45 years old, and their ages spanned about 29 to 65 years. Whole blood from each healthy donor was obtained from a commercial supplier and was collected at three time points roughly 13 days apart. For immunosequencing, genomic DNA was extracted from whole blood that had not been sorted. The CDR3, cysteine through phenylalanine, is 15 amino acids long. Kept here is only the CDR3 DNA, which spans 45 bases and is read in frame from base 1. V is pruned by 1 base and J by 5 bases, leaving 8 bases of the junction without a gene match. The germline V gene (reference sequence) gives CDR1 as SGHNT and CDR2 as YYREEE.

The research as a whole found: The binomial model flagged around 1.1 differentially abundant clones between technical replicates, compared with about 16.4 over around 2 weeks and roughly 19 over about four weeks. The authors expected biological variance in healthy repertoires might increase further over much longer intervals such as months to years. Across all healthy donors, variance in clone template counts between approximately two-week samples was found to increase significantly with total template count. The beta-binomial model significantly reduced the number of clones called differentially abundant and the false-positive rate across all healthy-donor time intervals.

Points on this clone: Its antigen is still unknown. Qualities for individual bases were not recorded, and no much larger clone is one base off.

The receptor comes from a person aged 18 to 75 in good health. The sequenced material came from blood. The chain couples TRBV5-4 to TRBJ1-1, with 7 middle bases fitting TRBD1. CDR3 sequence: CASSLFSGGMTEAFF. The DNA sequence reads TGTGCCAGCAGCTTGTTTTCAGGGGGGATGACTGAAGCTTTCTTT.